Detailed here is one TCR beta chain. What it recognizes is unknown. This sample is part of a study of cytomegalovirus exposure and HLA in healthy donors. Study overall: Across some 400 genotyped donors, about 86% landed in the Caucasian-associated ancestry cluster.

CDR3 size: 16 residues. Germline loops: CDR1 MNHEY, CDR2 SVGAGI. V shed 2 bases and J 7 bases; nucleotides not matched to a gene: 10. Nominally healthy donors were sampled, though unrecorded immune exposures were likely. Study-wide findings and caveats: Altogether, 150 or so TCR beta chains were recorded as cytomegalovirus-associated. Some highly shared sequence variants likely arose as a pipeline artifact.

The PCR contained 60 Vbeta and 13 Jbeta primers. Profiled with immunoSEQ multiplex PCR; TCRdb holds only in-frame clones, not every one. This table has some 180,000 clones, around 90% appearing once. The specimen was PBMCs. This receptor was taken from a boy younger than 10 in good health and CMV-seronegative. The chain employs TRBV6-5 and TRBJ2-1; 8 bases match TRBD2. This CDR3 is CASSYRAGDSSNEQFF. The CDR3 DNA is TGTGCCAGCAGTTACCGAGCGGGAGATTCTTCAAATGAGCAGTTCTTC.